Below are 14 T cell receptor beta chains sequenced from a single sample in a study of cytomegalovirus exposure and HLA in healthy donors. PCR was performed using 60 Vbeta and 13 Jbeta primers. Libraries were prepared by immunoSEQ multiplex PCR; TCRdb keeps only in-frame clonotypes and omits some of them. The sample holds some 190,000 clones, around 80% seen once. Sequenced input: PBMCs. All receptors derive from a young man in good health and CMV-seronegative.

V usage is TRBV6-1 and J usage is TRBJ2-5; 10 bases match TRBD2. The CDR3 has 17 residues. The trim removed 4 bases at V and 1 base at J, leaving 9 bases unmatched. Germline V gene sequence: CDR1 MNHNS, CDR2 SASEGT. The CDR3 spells CASSGVGLAGVQETQYF. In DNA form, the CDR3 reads TGTGCCAGCAGTGGGGTAGGGCTAGCGGGAGTCCAAGAGACCCAGTACTTC.

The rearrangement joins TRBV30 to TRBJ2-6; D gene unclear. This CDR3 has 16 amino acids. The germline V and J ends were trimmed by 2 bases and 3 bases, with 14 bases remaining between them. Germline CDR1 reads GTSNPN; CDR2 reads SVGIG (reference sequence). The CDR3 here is CAWSIPTPLGANVLTF. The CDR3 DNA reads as TGTGCCTGGAGTATCCCGACACCCCTTGGGGCCAACGTCCTGACTTTC. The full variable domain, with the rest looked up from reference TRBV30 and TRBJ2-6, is SQTIHQWPATLVQPVGSPLSLECTVEGTSNPNLYWYRQAAGRGLQLLFYSVGIGQISSEVPQNLSASRPQDRQFILSSKKLLLSDSGFYLCAWSIPTPLGANVLTFGAGSRLTVL.

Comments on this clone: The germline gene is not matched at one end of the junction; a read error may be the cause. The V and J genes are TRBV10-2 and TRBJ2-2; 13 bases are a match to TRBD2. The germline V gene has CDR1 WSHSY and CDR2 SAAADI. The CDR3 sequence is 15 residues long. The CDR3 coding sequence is TGCGCCAGCAAACCGGGACTAGCGGGACATTGGGAGCTGCTTTTT. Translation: CASKPGLAGHWELLF.

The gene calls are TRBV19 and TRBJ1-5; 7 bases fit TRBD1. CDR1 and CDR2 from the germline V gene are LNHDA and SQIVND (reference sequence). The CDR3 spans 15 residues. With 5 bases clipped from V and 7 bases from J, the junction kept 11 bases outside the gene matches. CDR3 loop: CASSAKTGRSQPQHF. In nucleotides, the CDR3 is TGTGCCAGTAGTGCGAAGACAGGGAGGAGCCAGCCCCAGCATTTT.

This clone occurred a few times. The CDR3 here is CASSPGWPQHF. Written as DNA, the CDR3 is TGTGCCAGCAGTCCAGGGTGGCCCCAGCATTTT. The gene calls are TRBV5-5 and TRBJ1-5; a possible D gene is TRBD1 (5 bases). In germline, CDR1 is SGHKS, CDR2 YYEKEE (reference sequence). The CDR3 is 11 residues long. V lost 5 bases, J lost 9 bases, and 9 bases lay in between.

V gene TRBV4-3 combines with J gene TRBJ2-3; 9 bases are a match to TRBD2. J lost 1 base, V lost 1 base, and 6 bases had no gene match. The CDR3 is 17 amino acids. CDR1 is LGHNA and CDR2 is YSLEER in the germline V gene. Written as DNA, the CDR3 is TGCGCCAGCAGCCAAGGAAAAGCGGGGGGAGGCACAGATACGCAGTATTTT. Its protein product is CASSQGKAGGGTDTQYF.

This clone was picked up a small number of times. In nucleotides, the CDR3 is TGTGCCAGCTCACCATCTCTGGGCACCATGAACACTGAAGCTTTCTTT. Encoded protein: CASSPSLGTMNTEAFF. The chain employs TRBV18 and TRBJ1-1; the D is unclear. The CDR3 has 16 residues. The germline V gene has CDR1 KGHSH and CDR2 LQKENI. V lost 2 bases, J lost 0 bases, and 13 bases lay in between.

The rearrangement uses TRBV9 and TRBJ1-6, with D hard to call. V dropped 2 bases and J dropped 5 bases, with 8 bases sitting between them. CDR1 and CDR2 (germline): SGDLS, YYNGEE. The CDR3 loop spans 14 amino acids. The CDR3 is CASSVIANNSPLHF. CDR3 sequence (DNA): TGTGCCAGCAGCGTCATCGCTAATAATTCACCCCTCCACTTT.

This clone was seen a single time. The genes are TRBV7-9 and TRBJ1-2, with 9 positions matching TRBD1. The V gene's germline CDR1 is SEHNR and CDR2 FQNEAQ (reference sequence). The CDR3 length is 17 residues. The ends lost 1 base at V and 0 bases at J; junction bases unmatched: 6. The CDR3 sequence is CASSLVGGTGSNYGYTF. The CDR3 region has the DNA TGTGCCAGCAGCTTAGTTGGAGGGACAGGGTCTAACTATGGCTACACCTTC.

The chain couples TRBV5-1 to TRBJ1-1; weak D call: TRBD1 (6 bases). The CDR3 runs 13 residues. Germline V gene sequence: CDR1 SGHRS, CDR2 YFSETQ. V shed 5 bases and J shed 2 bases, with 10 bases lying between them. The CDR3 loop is CASRLQGNTEAFF. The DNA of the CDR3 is TGCGCCAGCAGACTACAGGGTAACACTGAAGCTTTCTTT.

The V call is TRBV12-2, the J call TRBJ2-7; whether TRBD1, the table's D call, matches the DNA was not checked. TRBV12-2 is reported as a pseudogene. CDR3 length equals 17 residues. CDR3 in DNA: TGTGCAAGTCGCTTAGGGGGACACAGGGTCCTAATCTACGAGCAGTACTTC. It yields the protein CASRLGGHRVLIYEQYF.

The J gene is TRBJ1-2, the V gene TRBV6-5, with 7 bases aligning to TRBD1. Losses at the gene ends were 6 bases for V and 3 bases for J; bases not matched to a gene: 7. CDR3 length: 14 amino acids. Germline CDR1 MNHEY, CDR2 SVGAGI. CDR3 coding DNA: TGTGCCAGCAGGCTGACCGGGACAGACTATGGCTACACCTTC. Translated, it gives CASRLTGTDYGYTF.

The CDR3 nucleotides are TGTGCCAGCAGCAGACAGGCTTTGGGCTCCTACGAGCAGTACTTC. Protein: CASSRQALGSYEQYF. The rearrangement uses TRBV14 and TRBJ2-7, with D possibly being TRBD1 (6 bases). From germline, CDR1 is SGHDN and CDR2 FVKESK. This CDR3 is 15 amino acids long. V was cut by 5 bases and J by 0 bases, with 14 bases left in between.

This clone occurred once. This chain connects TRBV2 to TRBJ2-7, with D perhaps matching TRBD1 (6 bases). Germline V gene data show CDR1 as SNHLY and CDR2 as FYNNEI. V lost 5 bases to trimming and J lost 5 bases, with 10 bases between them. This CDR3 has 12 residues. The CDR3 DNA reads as TGTGCCAGCAGTAAACAGGGTAACGAGCAGTACTTC. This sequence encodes CASSKQGNEQYF.